This T cell receptor (beta chain) emerged from a study of T-cell reconstitution after alpha-beta-depleted transplantation in children. Preparing the TCRbeta library involved the use of unique molecular identifiers. A single record per CDR3 protein comes from TCRdb applying MiXCR to the PCR reads. Here the sample spans some 300,000 distinct CDR3 sequences, 9% to 12% being singletons. In its sample, this clonotype was seen a few times. Germline loops: CDR1 MGHRA, CDR2 YSYEKL. This CDR3 contains 17 residues. The junction had 2 bases not matched to a gene; V was cut back by 4 bases and J by 0 bases. Sequences were derived from PBMCs from the stem cell graft donor, sampled from the stem cell graft. This chain uses TRBV4-1 with TRBJ2-6, with TRBD1 matching 11 bases. This receptor was identified in a human donor who donated a stem cell graft to a child with acute lymphoblastic leukemia. The CDR3 bases are TGCGCCAGCAGCCGGGACAGGGGGATCTCTGGGGCCAACGTCCTGACTTTC. Translating it yields CASSRDRGISGANVLTF.